Below, one TCR beta chain is given with its context. This sample was included in a study of blood T cell repertoires in COVID-19. Study context: The cDNA or gDNA used as material had been derived from T cells, B-cell-depleted T cells, or PBMCs.

Sequencing used immunoSEQ multiplex PCR; TCRdb keeps in-frame clones, though not all of them. The table lists 130,000 to 150,000 clones, about 76% of them singletons. Per germline, CDR1 SNHLY and CDR2 FYNNEI. The V and J ends lost 2 bases and 5 bases respectively, with 13 bases between them. The CDR3 runs 14 residues. The sample was peripheral blood. The J gene is TRBJ2-7, the V gene TRBV2; D might be TRBD1 (6 bases). The receptor's source is a man older than 75 with acute or convalescent COVID-19. The CDR3: CASSEYTGKDEQYF. CDR3 DNA sequence: TGTGCCAGCAGTGAATATACAGGGAAGGACGAGCAGTACTTC.